This is a list of T cell receptor beta chains from one sample in a study of shared clonotypes between healthy human individuals. Here immunoSEQ multiplex PCR was the method, and the copy in TCRdb shows in-frame clones only, minus some. This sample yields 900,000 to 1,200,000 clones, of which approximately 80% are seen a single time; 0.55% to 0.7% belongs to the top ten. Sequencing used memory CD4+ T cells from PBMCs. The receptors come from a man between 18 and 29 years old in good health. Some clones in this sample may be carry-over from other donors' samples. The conserved cysteine and the conserved F or W are not part of the CDR3 here. The order of the fields is V gene, J gene, CDR3 protein.

TRBV29-1,TRBJ2-3,SVEGGKGTDTQY
TRBV28,TRBJ2-1,ASSLGGRRAGEQF
TRBV5-1,TRBJ2-3,ASSQGGTSINGEDTQY
TRBV7-9,TRBJ1-5,ASSFTGRNQPQH
TRBV7-3,TRBJ2-1,ASSPMARNEQF
TRBV18,TRBJ1-1,ASSLGQGALNTEAF
TRBV5-6,TRBJ1-3,ASSPRTTGGNTIY
TRBV21-1,TRBJ1-2,ASSLHRGLGGYT
TRBV7-9,TRBJ2-7,ASSLLAGGPYEQY
TRBV7-8,TRBJ1-1,ASSLAWDLNTEAF
TRBV12-5,TRBJ2-5,ASGLADSTQY
TRBV29-1,TRBJ1-1,SVTTVNTEAF
TRBV5-1,TRBJ2-1,ASSLAPPRGDEQF
TRBV2,TRBJ1-2,ASSELQWDRGYGYT
TRBV30,TRBJ2-1,AWSVTGLSSYNEQF
TRBV29-1,TRBJ2-7,SVAFGTYEQY
TRBV7-7,TRBJ2-5,ASSVTPDRGETQY
TRBV21-1,TRBJ1-5,ASSKAGERAGNQPQH
TRBV28,TRBJ1-5,ASSPPGQGTHSNQPQH
TRBV7-9,TRBJ2-2,ASSLSLGTGELF
TRBV19,TRBJ2-7,ASSIGARSTYEQY
TRBV28,TRBJ1-2,ASRTDSAGGYT
TRBV6-1,TRBJ1-4,ASSETGRNEKLF
TRBV5-1,TRBJ2-3,ASSLGTVTDTQY
TRBV19,TRBJ2-1,ASTRPGEGLNEQF
TRBV28,TRBJ1-1,ASGSQGETEAF
TRBV6-5,TRBJ2-3,ASSQPGQTDTQY
TRBV2,TRBJ2-2,ASSGAFRGNTGELF
TRBV5-1,TRBJ2-5,ASSLVGTSEETQY
TRBV28,TRBJ1-2,ASRSGGGLYGYT
TRBV11-2,TRBJ1-1,ASSLGGQDEAF
TRBV4-3,TRBJ2-7,ASSQEGETSGTYEQY
TRBV4-1,TRBJ2-1,ASSPSSFVGGAYNEQF
TRBV7-9,TRBJ2-7,ASSLPGQPPYEQY
TRBV6-1,TRBJ2-1,ASSPGQVTYEQF
TRBV7-3,TRBJ2-7,ASSQDRGGYEQY
TRBV28,TRBJ1-2,ASSPGGQIYGYT
TRBV28,TRBJ1-3,ASSFSLAGAPVH
TRBV27,TRBJ1-2,ASSALVPGVLYGYT
TRBV4-1,TRBJ1-1,ASSQQGQGPEAF
TRBV30,TRBJ2-1,AWRNMAGNEQF
TRBV2,TRBJ2-1,ASRRTSGAYNEQF
TRBV5-4,TRBJ2-7,ASSAQAVTGGPEQY
TRBV7-3,TRBJ2-2,ASSSAADTGELF
TRBV28,TRBJ2-7,ASSSPGLTHEQY
TRBV5-1,TRBJ1-1,ASSLQPLGGGTEAF
TRBV9,TRBJ2-1,ASSESGRAYNEQF
TRBV6-5,TRBJ2-7,ASSQYEGRSYEQY
TRBV27,TRBJ2-3,ASSPRGAADTQY
TRBV11-2,TRBJ2-5,ASSAGYQETQY
TRBV11-2,TRBJ2-5,ASSLRLAGVGETQY
TRBV6-1,TRBJ1-5,ASGQGETQPQH
TRBV5-1,TRBJ2-3,ASSWGLESDTQY
TRBV7-2,TRBJ1-4,ASSLDAVLNEKLF
TRBV20-1,TRBJ2-1,SARGTNEQF
TRBV7-3,TRBJ1-1,ASSRTGGGEAF
TRBV28,TRBJ1-1,ASSSTGAPMNTEAF
TRBV11-2,TRBJ2-1,ASSLGGPGGREQF
TRBV9,TRBJ2-1,ASSGQGHNEQF
TRBV5-1,TRBJ1-3,ASKLDRAGNTIY